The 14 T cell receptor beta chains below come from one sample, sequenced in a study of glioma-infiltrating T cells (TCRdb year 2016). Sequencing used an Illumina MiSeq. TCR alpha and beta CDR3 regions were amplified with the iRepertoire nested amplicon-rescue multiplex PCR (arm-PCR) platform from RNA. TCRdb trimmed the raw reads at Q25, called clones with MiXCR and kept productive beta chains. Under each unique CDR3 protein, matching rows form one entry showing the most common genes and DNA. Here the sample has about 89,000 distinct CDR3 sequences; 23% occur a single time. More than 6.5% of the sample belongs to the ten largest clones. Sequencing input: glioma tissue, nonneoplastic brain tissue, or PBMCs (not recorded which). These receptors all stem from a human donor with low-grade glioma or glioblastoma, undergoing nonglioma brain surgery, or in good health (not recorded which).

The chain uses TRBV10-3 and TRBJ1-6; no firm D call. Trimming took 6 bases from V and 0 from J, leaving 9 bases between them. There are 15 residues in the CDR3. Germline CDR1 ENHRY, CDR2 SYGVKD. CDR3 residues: CAIRRQSSYNSPLHF. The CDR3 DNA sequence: TGTGCCATCAGGAGGCAAAGCTCCTATAATTCACCCCTCCACTTT.

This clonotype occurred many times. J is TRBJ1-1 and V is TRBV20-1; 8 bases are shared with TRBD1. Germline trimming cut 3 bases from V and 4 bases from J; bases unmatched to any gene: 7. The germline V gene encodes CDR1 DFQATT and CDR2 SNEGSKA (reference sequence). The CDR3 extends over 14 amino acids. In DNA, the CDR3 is TGCAGTGCTAGGTGGACAGGGTTAGTCACTGAAGCTTTCTTT. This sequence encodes CSARWTGLVTEAFF.

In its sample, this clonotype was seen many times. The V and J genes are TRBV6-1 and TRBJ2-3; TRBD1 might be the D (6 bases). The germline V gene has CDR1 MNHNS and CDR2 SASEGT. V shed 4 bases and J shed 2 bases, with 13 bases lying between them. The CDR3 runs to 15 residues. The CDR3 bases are TGTGCCAGCAGTGCCTTCGACAGGCACACAGATACGCAGTATTTT. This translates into CASSAFDRHTDTQYF.

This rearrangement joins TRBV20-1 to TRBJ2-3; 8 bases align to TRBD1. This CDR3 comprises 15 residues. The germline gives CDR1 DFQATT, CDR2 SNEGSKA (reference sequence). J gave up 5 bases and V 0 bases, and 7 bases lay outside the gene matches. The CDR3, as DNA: TGCAGTGCTAGAGATTGGGACAGGCTCCAAGATACGCAGTATTTT. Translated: CSARDWDRLQDTQYF.

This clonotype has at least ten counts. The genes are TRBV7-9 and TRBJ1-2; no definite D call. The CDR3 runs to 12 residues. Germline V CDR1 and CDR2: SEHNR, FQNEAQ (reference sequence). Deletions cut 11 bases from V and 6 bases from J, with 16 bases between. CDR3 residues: CALDRMAHGYTF. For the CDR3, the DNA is TGTGCCTTAGATAGAATGGCCCATGGCTACACCTTC. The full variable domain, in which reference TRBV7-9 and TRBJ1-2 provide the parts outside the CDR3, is DTGVSQNPRHKITKRGQNVTFRCDPISEHNRLYWYRQTLGQGPEFLTYFQNEAQLEKSRLLSDRFSAERPKGSFSTLEIQRTEQGDSAMYLCALDRMAHGYTFGSGTRLTVV.

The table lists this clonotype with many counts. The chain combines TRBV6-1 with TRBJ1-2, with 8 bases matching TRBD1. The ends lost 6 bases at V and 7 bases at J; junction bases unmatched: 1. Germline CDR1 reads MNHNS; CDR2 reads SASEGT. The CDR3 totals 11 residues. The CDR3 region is CASSQGAGYTF. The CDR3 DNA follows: TGTGCCAGCAGCCAGGGGGCTGGCTACACCTTC.

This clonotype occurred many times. The CDR3 loop reads CASSQRQDRNEQYF. CDR3 DNA sequence: TGTGCCAGCAGCCAAAGACAGGACAGGAACGAGCAGTACTTC. The V and J genes are TRBV3-1 and TRBJ2-7; 7 bases are shared with TRBD1. Losses at the gene ends were 2 bases for V and 5 bases for J; bases not matched to a gene: 6. Germline CDR1 reads LGHDT; CDR2 reads YNNKEL (reference sequence). CDR3 size: 14 residues.

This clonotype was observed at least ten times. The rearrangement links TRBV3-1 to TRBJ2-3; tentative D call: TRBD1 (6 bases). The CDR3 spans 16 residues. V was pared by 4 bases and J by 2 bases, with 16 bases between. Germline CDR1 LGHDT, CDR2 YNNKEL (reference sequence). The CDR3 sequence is CASSLPGASLTDTQYF. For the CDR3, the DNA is TGTGCCAGCAGCCTTCCAGGGGCGTCCCTCACAGATACGCAGTATTTT.

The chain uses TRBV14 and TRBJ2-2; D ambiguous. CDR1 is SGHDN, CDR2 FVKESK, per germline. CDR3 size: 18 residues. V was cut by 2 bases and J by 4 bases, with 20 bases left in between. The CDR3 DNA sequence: TGTGCCAGCAGCCAAAAAGCCATCACAAGCTGGGGCACCGGGGAGCTGTTTTTT. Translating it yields CASSQKAITSWGTGELFF.

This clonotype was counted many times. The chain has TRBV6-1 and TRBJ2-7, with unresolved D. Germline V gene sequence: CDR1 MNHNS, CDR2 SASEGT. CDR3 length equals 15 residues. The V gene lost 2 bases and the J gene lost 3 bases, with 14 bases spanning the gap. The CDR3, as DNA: TGTGCCAGCAGTGAACTCCCCGGGTCTCACTACGAGCAGTACTTC. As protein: CASSELPGSHYEQYF.

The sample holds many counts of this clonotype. Here the CDR3 DNA reads TGTGCCAGCAGTGATCTACAGGGCCACGAGCAGTACTTC. Residues: CASSDLQGHEQYF. This rearrangement joins TRBV6-1 to TRBJ2-7, with D possibly TRBD1 on 6 matching bases. Germline CDR1 reads MNHNS; CDR2 reads SASEGT. This CDR3 contains 13 residues. Between the trimmed V and J ends, which lost 3 bases and 5 bases, there was a span of 11 bases.

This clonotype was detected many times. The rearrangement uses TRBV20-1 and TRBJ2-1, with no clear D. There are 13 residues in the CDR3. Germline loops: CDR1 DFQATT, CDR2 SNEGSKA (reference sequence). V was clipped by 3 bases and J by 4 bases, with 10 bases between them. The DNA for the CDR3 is TGCAGTGCTAGTAGGTTTGAGTACAATGAGCAGTTCTTC. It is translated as CSASRFEYNEQFF.

The CDR3 DNA follows: TGTGCCAGCAGCGAAACTCCCGGGACAGGCAACAATGAGCAGTTCTTC. Its protein is CASSETPGTGNNEQFF. The chain combines TRBV12-3 or TRBV12-4 with TRBJ2-1; the match to TRBD1 covers 8 bases. J lost 5 bases, V lost 6 bases, and 12 bases had no gene match. The CDR3 covers 16 residues.

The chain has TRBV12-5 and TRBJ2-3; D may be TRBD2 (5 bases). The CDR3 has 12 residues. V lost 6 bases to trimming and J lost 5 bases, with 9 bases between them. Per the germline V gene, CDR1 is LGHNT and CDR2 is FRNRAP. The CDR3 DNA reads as TGTGCTAGTGGACTTAGCGTAGATACGCAGTATTTT. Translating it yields CASGLSVDTQYF.